These 28 T cell receptor beta chains originate from one sample sequenced in a study of blood T cell repertoires in COVID-19. Generated by immunoSEQ multiplex PCR, the TCRdb table keeps only in-frame clones and is missing some. The sample shows just over 250,000 clones, 75% to 95% of them seen only once. Input material: peripheral blood. The receptors derive from a person aged 18-29 years with COVID-19, enrolled during active disease.

The chain combines TRBV5-4 with TRBJ2-7, with 14 bases matching TRBD2. The CDR3 sequence is 16 residues long. Germline CDR1 is SGHNT and CDR2 is YYREEE (reference sequence). V dropped 4 bases and J dropped 3; count of bases not matched to a gene: 6. The chain's CDR3 is CASSQGTSGSSYEQYF. Here the CDR3 DNA reads TGTGCCAGCAGCCAGGGGACTAGCGGGAGTAGCTACGAGCAGTACTTC.

The CDR3: CASSPGSSYEQYF. In nucleotides, the CDR3 is TGTGCCAGCAGTCCGGGGAGCTCCTACGAGCAGTACTTC. The gene calls are TRBV3-1 (or the pseudogene TRBV3-2) and TRBJ2-7; maybe TRBD2 (5 bases). The CDR3 has 13 residues. V was cut by 6 bases and J by 0 bases, with 9 bases left in between. Germline V lookup: CDR1 LGHDT, CDR2 YNNKEL (reference sequence).

The gene calls are TRBV6-5 and TRBJ2-5, with TRBD1 matching 11 bases. This CDR3 comprises 14 residues. V gave up 7 bases and J gave up 5 bases; unmatched junction bases: 6. CDR1 is MNHEY and CDR2 is SVGAGI in the germline V gene. The CDR3 DNA follows: TGTGCCAGCAAAGGACAGGGGGCAGGGGAGACCCAGTACTTC. Protein product: CASKGQGAGETQYF.

J is TRBJ1-2 and V is TRBV4-1; D unresolved. V lost 0 bases, J lost 6 bases, and 14 bases lay in between. Germline CDR1 is MGHRA and CDR2 is YSYEKL. This CDR3 is 15 amino acids long. CDR3 sequence: CASSQERFRVDGYTF. The CDR3 bases are TGCGCCAGCAGCCAAGAAAGGTTTCGGGTCGATGGCTACACCTTC.

The chain couples TRBV2 to TRBJ1-1, with 9 bases that match TRBD1. The CDR3 runs 14 residues. CDR1 is SNHLY, CDR2 FYNNEI, per germline. J lost 4 bases, V lost 6 bases, and 6 bases had no gene match. The chain's CDR3 is CASSKGQGGTEAFF. DNA for the CDR3: TGTGCCAGCAGCAAGGGACAGGGAGGCACTGAAGCTTTCTTT.

The V gene is TRBV6-1, the J gene TRBJ2-3, with D unresolved. The CDR3 covers 15 residues. Trimming pared 2 bases from V and 1 base from J, leaving 10 bases between. Germline V gene lookup returns CDR1 MNHNS and CDR2 SASEGT. The CDR3 bases are TGTGCCAGCAGTGAATTTCGTCTCGGCACAGATACGCAGTATTTT. Translation: CASSEFRLGTDTQYF.

This clone showed up just a few times. V gene TRBV30 combines with J gene TRBJ1-2, with unresolved D. Germline V gives CDR1 GTSNPN, CDR2 SVGIG (reference sequence). This CDR3 contains 13 residues. Trimming cost V 3 bases and J 6 bases, with 14 bases left between them. The CDR3 bases are TGTGCCTGGAGGTACGACTCCCCAAATGGCTACACCTTC. It is translated as CAWRYDSPNGYTF.

The V and J genes are TRBV19 and TRBJ2-1; D call uncertain. This CDR3 is 11 amino acids long. CDR1 is LNHDA and CDR2 is SQIVND in the germline V gene (reference sequence). With 4 bases removed from V and 8 bases from J, the gap between germline ends came to 6 bases. The CDR3 nucleotides are TGTGCCAGTAGTAACATGGATGAGCAGTTCTTC. This sequence encodes CASSNMDEQFF. The full variable domain, rest sourced from reference TRBV19 and TRBJ2-1, is DGGITQSPKYLFRKEGQNVTLSCEQNLNHDAMYWYRQDPGQGLRLIYYSQIVNDFQKGDIAEGYSVSREKKESFPLTVTSAQKNPTAFYLCASSNMDEQFFGPGTRLTVL.

The rearrangement links TRBV5-1 to TRBJ2-5; D perhaps matches TRBD1 (5 bases). Germline lookup yields CDR1 SGHRS and CDR2 YFSETQ. The CDR3 loop spans 13 amino acids. V lost 3 bases and J lost 3, with 9 bases in between. Here the CDR3 reads CASSSGREETQYF. CDR3 nucleotides: TGCGCCAGCAGCTCGGGCAGGGAAGAGACCCAGTACTTC.

V usage is TRBV5-1 and J usage is TRBJ2-1; 9 positions agree with TRBD1. This CDR3 spans 16 amino acids. The V gene's germline CDR1 is SGHRS and CDR2 YFSETQ. The ends lost 4 bases at V and 7 bases at J; junction bases unmatched: 12. This chain's CDR3 is CASSERGTGSGNEQFF. The CDR3 coding sequence is TGCGCCAGCAGCGAGAGAGGGACAGGGTCAGGTAATGAGCAGTTCTTC.

The chain couples TRBV5-5 to TRBJ2-7; no definite D call. The CDR3 has 14 amino acids. V was shortened by 0 bases and J by 3 bases, with 10 bases between the two germline ends. Per the germline V gene, CDR1 is SGHKS and CDR2 is YYEKEE (reference sequence). The CDR3 DNA sequence: TGTGCCAGCAGCTTGGGCTTCGGGTTCTACGAGCAGTACTTC. Protein: CASSLGFGFYEQYF.

V is TRBV6-1 and J is TRBJ1-2; 11 positions agree with TRBD1. Trimming removed 1 base from V and 4 bases from J; junction bases left unmatched: 2. The CDR3 covers 15 residues. Germline loops: CDR1 MNHNS, CDR2 SASEGT. CDR3 in DNA: TGTGCCAGCAGTGAAGGGACAGGGGGCGCCTATGGCTACACCTTC. This gives the protein CASSEGTGGAYGYTF.

The genes are TRBV7-9 and TRBJ1-6; tentatively, D is TRBD1 (6 bases). Trimming cost V 6 bases and J 9 bases, with 27 bases left between them. The CDR3 spans 18 residues. CDR1 is SEHNR, CDR2 FQNEAQ, per germline (reference sequence). This chain's CDR3 is CASSSTSAGAKRTSPLHF. CDR3 nucleotides: TGTGCCAGCAGTTCCACGTCAGCAGGGGCTAAACGAACTTCACCCCTCCACTTT.

The chain combines TRBV9 with TRBJ1-5; possibly TRBD1 for D (6 bases). The ends were cut back, 0 bases at V and 3 bases at J, with 16 bases in the middle. The CDR3 has 17 amino acids. Germline values: CDR1 SGDLS, CDR2 YYNGEE. CDR3 in DNA: TGTGCCAGCAGCGTAGATCCGAGGGGGGGTCTCAATCAGCCCCAGCATTTT. Translation gives CASSVDPRGGLNQPQHF.

V and J are TRBV28 and TRBJ1-5, with a possible D match to TRBD1 (6 bases). The CDR3 consists of 16 residues. Germline CDR1 MDHEN, CDR2 SYDVKM. The ends were cut back, 6 bases at V and 7 bases at J, with 22 bases in the middle. This chain's CDR3 is CASRPLGGGRTQPQHF. The DNA for the CDR3 is TGTGCCAGCAGGCCGCTGGGGGGGGGCCGTACACAGCCCCAGCATTTT.

The table lists this clone with a count of one. V is TRBV29-1 and J is TRBJ2-1; weak D call: TRBD1 (6 bases). This CDR3 has 15 amino acids. Germline V gene data show CDR1 as SQVTM and CDR2 as ANQGSEA. V shed 6 bases and J shed 4 bases, with 19 bases lying between them. The CDR3 DNA is TGCAGCGTCCACGGGTCGACAGGATCTTACAATGAGCAGTTCTTC. Protein: CSVHGSTGSYNEQFF.

This chain joins TRBV29-1 and TRBJ1-2, with 8 bases fitting TRBD1. CDR1 and CDR2 (germline): SQVTM, ANQGSEA. The ends lost 3 bases at V and 1 base at J; junction bases unmatched: 7. This CDR3 has 15 amino acids. CDR3 sequence (DNA): TGCAGCGTTGATCAGGACAGGGAGGGTAACTATGGCTACACCTTC. Translated, it gives CSVDQDREGNYGYTF.

This chain joins TRBV19 and TRBJ2-7, with TRBD2 as a possible D gene (6 bases). V was shortened by 4 bases and J by 4 bases, with 8 bases between the two germline ends. Looked up from germline, CDR1 is LNHDA and CDR2 is SQIVND (reference sequence). CDR3 length equals 12 residues. The CDR3 bases are TGTGCCAGTAGTAGCGGGAAATACGAGCAGTACTTC. It codes for CASSSGKYEQYF.

The V gene is TRBV5-1, the J gene TRBJ2-5, with D possibly being TRBD1 (6 bases). CDR3 length: 14 amino acids. CDR1 is SGHRS and CDR2 is YFSETQ in the germline V gene. V was shortened by 4 bases and J by 1 base, with 11 bases between the two germline ends. This CDR3 reads CASSTGTLQETQYF. DNA for the CDR3: TGCGCCAGCAGCACCGGGACACTCCAAGAGACCCAGTACTTC.

The chain uses TRBV9 and TRBJ2-1; TRBD2 is a possible D gene (5 bases). V was pared by 6 bases and J by 0 bases, with 16 bases between. Germline V gene data show CDR1 as SGDLS and CDR2 as YYNGEE. The CDR3 loop spans 16 amino acids. DNA of the CDR3: TGTGCCAGCAATCCAAGCGGAGTGAGCTCCTACAATGAGCAGTTCTTC. As protein: CASNPSGVSSYNEQFF. Complete variable domain (other parts from reference TRBV9 and TRBJ2-1): DSGVTQTPKHLITATGQRVTLRCSPRSGDLSVYWYQQSLDQGLQFLIQYYNGEERAKGNILERFSAQQFPDLHSELNLSSLELGDSALYFCASNPSGVSSYNEQFFGPGTRLTVL.

V gene TRBV11-2 combines with J gene TRBJ1-1; D perhaps matches TRBD1 (5 bases). CDR3 length equals 13 residues. V lost 3 bases, J lost 9 bases, and 14 bases lay in between. Germline CDR1 and CDR2: SGHAT and FQNNGV. CDR3 DNA: TGTGCCAGCAGCTTTGACGTGACAGAAAAAGCTTTCTTT. It yields the protein CASSFDVTEKAFF.

V and J are TRBV10-1 and TRBJ2-7, with D tentatively TRBD2 (5 bases). Looked up from germline, CDR1 is WNHNN and CDR2 is SYGVQD (reference sequence). This CDR3 contains 10 residues. The ends were cut back, 7 bases at V and 10 bases at J, with 11 bases in the middle. The CDR3 sequence: CASTGGGQYF. CDR3 bases: TGCGCCAGCACCGGAGGCGGACAGTACTTC.

CDR3 region: CASSFSGGYEQYF. The CDR3 coding sequence is TGTGCCAGCAGCTTCTCTGGAGGGTACGAGCAGTACTTC. The chain couples TRBV5-5 to TRBJ2-7; D perhaps matches TRBD2 (6 bases). There are 13 residues in the CDR3. V lost 2 bases to trimming and J lost 4 bases, with 10 bases between them. The germline V gene has CDR1 SGHKS and CDR2 YYEKEE (reference sequence).

This sequence joins TRBV3-1 (or the pseudogene TRBV3-2) and TRBJ2-3; 11 nucleotides line up with TRBD2. The V segment lost 1 base and the J segment 0 bases; nucleotides outside the gene matches: 9. Germline CDR1 reads LGHDT; CDR2 reads YNNKEL (reference sequence). This CDR3 is built from 19 residues. CDR3 protein: CASSQVGLAGGVSTDTQYF. The CDR3 nucleotides read TGTGCCAGCAGCCAAGTCGGGCTAGCGGGAGGCGTAAGCACAGATACGCAGTATTTT.

The chain uses TRBV27 and TRBJ1-6; 10 nucleotides align to TRBD1. Germline V gene lookup returns CDR1 MNHEY and CDR2 SMNVEV (reference sequence). The CDR3 spans 15 residues. The V segment lost 5 bases and the J segment 7 bases; nucleotides outside the gene matches: 5. The CDR3 is CASSRGTGANSPLHF. The CDR3 DNA sequence: TGTGCCAGCAGTAGGGGGACAGGGGCAAATTCACCCCTCCACTTT.

CDR3 DNA: TGTGCCAGCAGCTTAGGGGGACAAGGAACATATAGCAATCAGCCCCAGCATTTT. It translates to CASSLGGQGTYSNQPQHF. J is TRBJ1-5 and V is TRBV7-9, with D possibly being TRBD1 (6 bases). CDR1 and CDR2 from the germline V gene are SEHNR and FQNEAQ (reference sequence). V lost 1 base and J 0 bases, leaving 16 bases between the germline ends. The CDR3 has 18 residues.

The rearrangement joins TRBV6-5 to TRBJ2-2; 7 bases match TRBD2. This CDR3 spans 16 amino acids. V lost 2 bases and J lost 1; bases outside the gene matches: 4. Germline CDR1 MNHEY, CDR2 SVGAGI. This chain's CDR3 is CASSYPSGENTGELFF. The CDR3 DNA follows: TGTGCCAGCAGTTACCCTAGCGGTGAGAACACCGGGGAGCTGTTTTTT.

A word on this clone: The same CDR3 arises from other DNA sequences in this sample as well. V gene TRBV9 combines with J gene TRBJ1-2, with TRBD1 matching over 7 bases. This CDR3 comprises 14 residues. From germline, CDR1 is SGDLS and CDR2 YYNGEE. The junction had 2 bases not matched to a gene; V was cut back by 0 bases and J by 3 bases. CDR3 in amino acids: CASSVGTGDYGYTF. The CDR3 DNA is TGTGCCAGCAGCGTAGGGACAGGAGACTATGGCTACACCTTC.